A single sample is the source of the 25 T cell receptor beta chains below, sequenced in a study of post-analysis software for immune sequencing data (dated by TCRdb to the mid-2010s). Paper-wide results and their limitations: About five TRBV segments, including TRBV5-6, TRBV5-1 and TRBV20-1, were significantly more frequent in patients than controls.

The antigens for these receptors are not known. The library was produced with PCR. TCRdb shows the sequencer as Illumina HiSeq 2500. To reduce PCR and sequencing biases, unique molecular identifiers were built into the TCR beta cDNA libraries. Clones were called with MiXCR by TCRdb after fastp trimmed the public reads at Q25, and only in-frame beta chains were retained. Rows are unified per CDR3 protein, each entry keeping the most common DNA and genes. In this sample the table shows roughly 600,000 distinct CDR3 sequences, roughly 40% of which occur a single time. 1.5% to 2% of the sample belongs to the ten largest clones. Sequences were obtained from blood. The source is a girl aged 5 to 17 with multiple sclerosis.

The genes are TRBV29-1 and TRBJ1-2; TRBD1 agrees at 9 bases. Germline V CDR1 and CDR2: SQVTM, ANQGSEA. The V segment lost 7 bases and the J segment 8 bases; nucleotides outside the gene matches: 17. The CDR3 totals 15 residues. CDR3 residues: CSAQAWDRAFSGYTF. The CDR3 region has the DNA TGCAGCGCCCAGGCATGGGACAGGGCCTTCTCGGGCTACACCTTC.

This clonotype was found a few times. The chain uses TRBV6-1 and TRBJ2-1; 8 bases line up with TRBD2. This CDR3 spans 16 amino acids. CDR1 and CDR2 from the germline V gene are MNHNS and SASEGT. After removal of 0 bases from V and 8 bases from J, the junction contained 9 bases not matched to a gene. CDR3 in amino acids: CASSEAVAGGTDEQFF. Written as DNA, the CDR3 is TGTGCCAGCAGTGAAGCGGTGGCGGGAGGTACCGATGAGCAGTTCTTC.

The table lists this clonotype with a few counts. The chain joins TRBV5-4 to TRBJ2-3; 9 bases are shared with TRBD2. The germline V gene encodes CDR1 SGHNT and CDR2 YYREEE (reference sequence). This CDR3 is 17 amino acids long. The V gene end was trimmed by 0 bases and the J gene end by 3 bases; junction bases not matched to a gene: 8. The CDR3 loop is CASSLASSGVPTDTQYF. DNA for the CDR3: TGTGCCAGCAGCTTGGCCTCTAGCGGGGTCCCGACAGATACGCAGTATTTT.

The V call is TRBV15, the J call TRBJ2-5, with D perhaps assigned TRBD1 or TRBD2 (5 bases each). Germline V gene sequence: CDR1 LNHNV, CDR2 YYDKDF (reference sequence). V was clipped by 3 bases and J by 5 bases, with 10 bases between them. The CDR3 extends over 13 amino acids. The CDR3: CATSSGGRETQYF. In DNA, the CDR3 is TGTGCCACCAGCAGTGGGGGTCGGGAGACCCAGTACTTC.

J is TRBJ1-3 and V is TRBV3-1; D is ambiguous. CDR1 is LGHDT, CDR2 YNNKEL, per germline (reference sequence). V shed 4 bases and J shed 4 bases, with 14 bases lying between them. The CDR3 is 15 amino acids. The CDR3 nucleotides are TGTGCCAGCAGCCCTGGAAGGATTACCGGAAACACCATATATTTT. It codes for CASSPGRITGNTIYF. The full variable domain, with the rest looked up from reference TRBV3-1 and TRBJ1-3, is DTAVSQTPKYLVTQMGNDKSIKCEQNLGHDTMYWYKQDSKKFLKIMFSYNNKELIINETVPNRFSPKSPDKAHLNLHINSLELGDSAVYFCASSPGRITGNTIYFGEGSWLTVV.

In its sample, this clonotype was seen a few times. The CDR3 loop is CASSLGLPLYNEQFF. The CDR3, as DNA: TGCGCCAGCAGCTTGGGCCTTCCCCTATACAATGAGCAGTTCTTC. The chain couples TRBV5-1 to TRBJ2-1; unclear D gene. This CDR3 has 15 amino acids. Germline CDR1 is SGHRS and CDR2 is YFSETQ. V gave up 0 bases and J gave up 4 bases, with 11 bases separating them. The full variable domain, its missing parts supplied by reference TRBV5-1 and TRBJ2-1, is KAGVTQTPRYLIKTRGQQVTLSCSPISGHRSVSWYQQTPGQGLQFLFEYFSETQRNKGNFPGRFSGRQFSNSRSEMNVSTLELGDSALYLCASSLGLPLYNEQFFGPGTRLTVL.

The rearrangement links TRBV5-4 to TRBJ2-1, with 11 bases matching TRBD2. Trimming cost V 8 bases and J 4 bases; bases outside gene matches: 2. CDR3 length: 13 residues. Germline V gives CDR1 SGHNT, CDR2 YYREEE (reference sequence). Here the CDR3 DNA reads TGTGCCAGTACTAGCGGGGGATACAATGAGCAGTTCTTC. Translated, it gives CASTSGGYNEQFF.

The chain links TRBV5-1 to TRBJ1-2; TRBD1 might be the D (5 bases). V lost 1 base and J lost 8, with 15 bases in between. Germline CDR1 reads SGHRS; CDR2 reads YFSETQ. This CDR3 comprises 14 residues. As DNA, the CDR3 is TGCGCCAGCAGCTTGAAGCCAGGGAGAGACGGCTACACCTTC. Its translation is CASSLKPGRDGYTF.

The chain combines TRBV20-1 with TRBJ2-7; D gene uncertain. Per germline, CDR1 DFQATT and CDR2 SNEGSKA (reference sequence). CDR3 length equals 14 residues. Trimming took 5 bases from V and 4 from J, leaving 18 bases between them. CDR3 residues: CSAESDRVYYEQYF. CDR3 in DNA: TGCAGTGCTGAATCCGACCGGGTATATTACGAGCAGTACTTC.

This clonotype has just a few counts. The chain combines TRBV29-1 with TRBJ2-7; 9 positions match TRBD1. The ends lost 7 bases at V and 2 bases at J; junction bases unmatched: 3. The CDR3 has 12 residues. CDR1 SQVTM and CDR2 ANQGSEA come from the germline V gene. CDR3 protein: CSAGQGTYEQYF. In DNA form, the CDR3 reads TGCAGCGCCGGACAGGGGACCTACGAGCAGTACTTC.

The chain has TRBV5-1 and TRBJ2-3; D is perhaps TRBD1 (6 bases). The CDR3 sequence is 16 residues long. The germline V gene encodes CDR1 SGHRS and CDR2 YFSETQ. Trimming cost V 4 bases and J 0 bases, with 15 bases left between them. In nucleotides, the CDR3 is TGCGCCAGCAGCCCACCGGACAGAGCTAGCACAGATACGCAGTATTTT. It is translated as CASSPPDRASTDTQYF.

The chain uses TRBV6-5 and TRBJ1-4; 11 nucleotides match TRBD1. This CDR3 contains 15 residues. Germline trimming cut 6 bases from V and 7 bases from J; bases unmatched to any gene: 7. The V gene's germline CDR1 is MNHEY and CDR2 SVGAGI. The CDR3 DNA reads TGTGCCAGCAGATCCGCGGACAGGGGGCTTGAAAAACTGTTTTTT. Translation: CASRSADRGLEKLFF.

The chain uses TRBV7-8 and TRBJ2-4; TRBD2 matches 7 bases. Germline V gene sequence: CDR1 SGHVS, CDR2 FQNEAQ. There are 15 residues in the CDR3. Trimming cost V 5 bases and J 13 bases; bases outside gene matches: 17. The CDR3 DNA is TGTGCCAGCAGCATCCTAGCGGCAGTTTACAATGAGCAGTACTTC. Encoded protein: CASSILAAVYNEQYF.

This chain's CDR3 is CASRRRAGVLFEQFF. CDR3 nucleotides: TGTGCCAGCAGAAGACGAGCGGGAGTGTTATTTGAGCAGTTCTTC. The J gene is TRBJ2-1, the V gene TRBV6-6, with 8 nucleotides matching TRBD2. Germline values: CDR1 MNHNY, CDR2 SVGAGI (reference sequence). The CDR3 is made up of 15 amino acids. V was pared by 6 bases and J by 9 bases, with 13 bases of the junction left unmatched.

In DNA, the CDR3 is TGTGCCAGCAGTGGGCTAGCGGGAGACCTCTATGAGCAGTTCTTC. It specifies CASSGLAGDLYEQFF. V and J are TRBV12-3 or TRBV12-4 and TRBJ2-1, with 10 nucleotides matching TRBD2. The CDR3 contains 15 residues. V lost 5 bases to trimming and J lost 8 bases; unmatched junction nucleotides: 9.

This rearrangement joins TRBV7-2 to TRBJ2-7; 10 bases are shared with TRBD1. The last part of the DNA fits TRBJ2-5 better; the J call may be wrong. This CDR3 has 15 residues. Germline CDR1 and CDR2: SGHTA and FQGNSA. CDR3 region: CASSLGDRGRETQYF. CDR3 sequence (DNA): TGTGCCAGCAGCTTAGGAGACAGGGGGCGAGAGACCCAGTACTTC.

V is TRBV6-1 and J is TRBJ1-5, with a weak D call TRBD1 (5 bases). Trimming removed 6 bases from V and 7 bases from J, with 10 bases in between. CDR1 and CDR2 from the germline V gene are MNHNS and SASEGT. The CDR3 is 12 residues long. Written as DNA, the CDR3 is TGTGCCAGCAGGGCAGGGCCCCAGCCCCAGCATTTT. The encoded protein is CASRAGPQPQHF.

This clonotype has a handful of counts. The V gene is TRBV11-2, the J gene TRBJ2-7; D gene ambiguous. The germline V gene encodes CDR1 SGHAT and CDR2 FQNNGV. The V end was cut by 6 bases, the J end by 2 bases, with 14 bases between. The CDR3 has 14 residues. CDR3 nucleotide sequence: TGTGCCAGCAGTCAAAGTGACGGGCCCTACGAGCAGTACTTC. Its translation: CASSQSDGPYEQYF.

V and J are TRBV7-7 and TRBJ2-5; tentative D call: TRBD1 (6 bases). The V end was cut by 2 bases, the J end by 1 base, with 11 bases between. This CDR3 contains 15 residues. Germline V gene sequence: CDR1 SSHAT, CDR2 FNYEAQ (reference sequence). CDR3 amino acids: CASSLKDSPQETQYF. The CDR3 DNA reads TGTGCCAGCAGCTTAAAGGACAGCCCCCAAGAGACCCAGTACTTC.

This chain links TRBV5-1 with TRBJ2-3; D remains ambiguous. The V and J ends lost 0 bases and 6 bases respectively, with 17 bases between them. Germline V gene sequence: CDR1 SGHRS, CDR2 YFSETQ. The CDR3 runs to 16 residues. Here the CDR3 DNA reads TGCGCCAGCAGCTTGGACGGCCTAATTTCTGTTGATACGCAGTATTTT. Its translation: CASSLDGLISVDTQYF.

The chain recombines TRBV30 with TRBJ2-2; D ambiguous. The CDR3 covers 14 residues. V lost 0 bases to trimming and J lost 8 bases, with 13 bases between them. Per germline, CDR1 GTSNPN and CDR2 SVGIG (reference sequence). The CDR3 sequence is CAWSVIRPPGELFF. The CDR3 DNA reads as TGTGCCTGGAGTGTAATTAGGCCCCCTGGGGAGCTGTTTTTT. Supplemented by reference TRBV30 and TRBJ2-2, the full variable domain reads SQTIHQWPATLVQPVGSPLSLECTVEGTSNPNLYWYRQAAGRGLQLLFYSVGIGQISSEVPQNLSASRPQDRQFILSSKKLLLSDSGFYLCAWSVIRPPGELFFGEGSRLTVL.

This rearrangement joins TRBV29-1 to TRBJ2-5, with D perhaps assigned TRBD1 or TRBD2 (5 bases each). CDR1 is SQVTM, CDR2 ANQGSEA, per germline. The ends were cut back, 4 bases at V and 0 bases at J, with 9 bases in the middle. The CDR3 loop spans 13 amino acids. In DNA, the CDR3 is TGCAGCGTTGCCCGGGGCAACCAAGAGACCCAGTACTTC. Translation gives CSVARGNQETQYF. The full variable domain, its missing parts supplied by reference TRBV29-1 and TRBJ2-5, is SAVISQKPSRDICQRGTSLTIQCQVDSQVTMMFWYRQQPGQSLTLIATANQGSEATYESGFVIDKFPISRPNLTFSTLTVSNMSPEDSSIYLCSVARGNQETQYFGPGTRLLVL.

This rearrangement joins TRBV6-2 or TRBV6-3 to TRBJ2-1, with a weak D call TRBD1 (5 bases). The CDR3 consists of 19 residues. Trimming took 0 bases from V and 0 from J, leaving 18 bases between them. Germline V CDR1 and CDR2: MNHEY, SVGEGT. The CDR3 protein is CASSYSWWGQGFSYNEQFF. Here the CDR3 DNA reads TGTGCCAGCAGTTACTCGTGGTGGGGTCAGGGCTTCTCCTACAATGAGCAGTTCTTC.

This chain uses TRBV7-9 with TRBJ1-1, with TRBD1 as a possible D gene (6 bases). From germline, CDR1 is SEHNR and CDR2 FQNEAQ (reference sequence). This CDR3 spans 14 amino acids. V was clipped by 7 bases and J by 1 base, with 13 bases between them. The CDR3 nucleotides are TGTGCCAGCATGCTACAGGGAGGGAACACTGAAGCTTTCTTT. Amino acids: CASMLQGGNTEAFF. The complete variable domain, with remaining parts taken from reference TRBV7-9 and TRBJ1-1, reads DTGVSQNPRHKITKRGQNVTFRCDPISEHNRLYWYRQTLGQGPEFLTYFQNEAQLEKSRLLSDRFSAERPKGSFSTLEIQRTEQGDSAMYLCASMLQGGNTEAFFGQGTRLTVV.

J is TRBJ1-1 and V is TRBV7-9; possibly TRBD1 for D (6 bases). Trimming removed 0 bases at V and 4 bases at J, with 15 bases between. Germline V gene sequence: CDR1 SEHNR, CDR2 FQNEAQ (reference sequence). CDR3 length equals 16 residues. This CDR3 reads CASSLARGGRFTEAFF. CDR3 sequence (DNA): TGTGCCAGCAGCTTAGCGCGAGGGGGGAGGTTCACTGAAGCTTTCTTT.